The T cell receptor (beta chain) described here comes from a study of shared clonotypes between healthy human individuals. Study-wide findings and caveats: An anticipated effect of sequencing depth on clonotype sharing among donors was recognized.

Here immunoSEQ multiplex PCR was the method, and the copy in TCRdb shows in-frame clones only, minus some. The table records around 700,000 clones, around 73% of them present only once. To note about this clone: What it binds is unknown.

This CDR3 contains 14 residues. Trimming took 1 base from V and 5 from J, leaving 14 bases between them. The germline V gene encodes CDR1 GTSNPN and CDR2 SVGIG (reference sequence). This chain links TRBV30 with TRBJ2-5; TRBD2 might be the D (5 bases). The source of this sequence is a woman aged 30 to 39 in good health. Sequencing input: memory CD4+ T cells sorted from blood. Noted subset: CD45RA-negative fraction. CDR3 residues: CAWSGYPGEETQYF. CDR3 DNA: TGTGCCTGGAGTGGCTATCCCGGGGAGGAGACCCAGTACTTC.